The TCR beta chain under discussion was sequenced for a study of cytomegalovirus exposure and HLA in healthy donors (dated by TCRdb to 2016 to 2017). In the study overall: An earlier analysis of some 500 of the donors reported about 250 Gb of sequence data and 117 million unique TCR beta sequences from about 179 million T cells. An early release covering just under 650 HLA-typed donors comprised approximately 300 gigabases of sequencing data and about 90 million unique TCR sequences. Of the 398 genotyped donors, over 65% fell in the genetic ancestry cluster associated with self-reported Caucasian donors. The study aimed to test whether cataloging public T cell receptors could reveal signatures of past pathogen exposure. The T cell repertoires of 700 or so subjects were profiled by immunosequencing and related to cytomegalovirus serostatus. A separate validation cohort of about 110 different subjects was used in addition to the 666-subject first cohort. High-throughput TCR immunosequencing, statistical association of individual TCRs with disease status, and machine learning were combined to predict cytomegalovirus infection status. In a later analysis, previously published TCR beta repertoires from some 640 donors were re-analyzed and high-resolution HLA genotyping was added so that TCR occurrence patterns could be studied. The later analysis used no new phenotypic data to find candidate immune exposures, relying instead on TCR beta sequences and their occurrence across donors. An earlier analysis of around 540 of the donors applied high-throughput TCR beta sequencing to assess whether each TCR beta V gene segment acted as functional or pseudogenic. Donor age, sex, ethnicity and CMV serostatus were compiled alongside the repertoire data. A later genetic analysis used genome-wide SNP genotypes for about three fifths of the 666 donors, treating that subset as a discovery cohort. All discovery cohort repertoires had been generated on a single sequencing platform. Class I and class II HLA loci were covered by the typing at four-digit resolution. Typing coverage differed by locus: A, B, C, DRB1 and DQB1 were typed in about 620-630 donors, DQA1 in roughly 500, DPA1 in 606, and DPB1 in roughly 450. A few DR-DQ haplotypes were treated as single units for association and clustering because of strong linkage in the cohort. On average, around 240,000 unique TCR beta nucleotide sequences were sequenced per donor among about 400 genotyped donors of the cohort, with roughly 20% of those sequences being non-productive.

To prepare the library, the immunoSEQ multiplex PCR assay was applied. The multiplex PCR relied on a mix of 60 forward primers for TCR Vbeta segments and 13 reverse primers for TCR Jbeta segments. A multiplex PCR assay on genomic DNA amplified the CDR3 region of rearranged TCR beta genes. On the Illumina HiSeq System, the amplified TCR beta libraries were sequenced as 87-base-pair reads. In the original analysis: A later analysis tallied approximately 87 million unique TCR beta chains across the 700 or so repertoires, and some 10 million of those chains were shared by two or more donors. A nearest-neighbor algorithm error-corrected the raw reads and collapsed the reads into unique sequences, merging closely related sequences to remove PCR and sequencing errors. To assign V, D and J gene segments, CDR3 sequences were aligned to IMGT reference sequences. For a sequence to be retained, a match of at least six nucleotides to both a V gene segment and a J gene segment was required. A rearrangement counted as productive if the CDR3 had no stop codons and remained in frame with V and J, and every other rearrangement counted as non-productive. CDR3 was defined according to IMGT convention as the region running from the second conserved V-encoded cysteine to the conserved J-encoded phenylalanine. The earlier analysis of a few hundred of the donors excluded sequences that lacked an unambiguous match to a single V gene segment. An earlier analysis of a few hundred of the donors called V segments functional above 56.7% productive rearrangements and segregating when the between-donor standard deviation exceeded 5%. A statistical classification framework was built for diagnosing cytomegalovirus status from the catalog of TCR beta chain sequences. A later analysis assigned V and J genes by comparing TCR nucleotide sequences with IMGT/GENE-DB human TR gene sequences. Using the TCRdist pipeline, a later analysis assigned CDR3 sequences along with most-parsimonious VDJ recombination scenarios. A later analysis defined each TCR beta chain by its CDR3 amino acid sequence plus V-gene family, and excluded reads lacking a unique V-gene family. To address suspected cross-contamination and a sequencing artifact, a later analysis removed roughly 580 highly shared, low-generation-probability nucleotide sequences. In a later analysis, a clonal expansion index was calculated for each public chain from normalized within-repertoire ranks of inferred template counts. Generation probabilities in a later analysis came from a VDJ recombination model fitted to out-of-frame rearrangements, and those results were checked against IGoR. In a later analysis, TCR-TCR, TCR-HLA and TCR-CMV co-occurrence was scored with hypergeometric tests, and a repertoire-size bias correction was applied to TCR pairs. A later analysis estimated false discovery rates by permuting HLA or CMV assignments 20 times. In a later analysis, co-occurring TCRs were grouped with DBSCAN, and TCRdist sequence similarity was added when clustering was performed within HLA-allele-positive subsets. Co-occurrence clustering excluded repertoires with fewer than 30,000 or more than 120,000 public chains, plus five with anomalous nucleotide sharing. TCRdb re-hosts the immuneACCESS table, in-frame sequences only. Its copies lack some clones; in the studies checked, an unresolved V gene accounts for under half of them, and the cause for the rest is not known. The D gene and trimming were derived from the DNA, and the V and J assignments and clone size from that table. The sample table lists more than 95,000 clones, over 70% of them with a count of one. The ten largest make up 0.95% to 1.5% of the sample.

Of note for this clone: Its antigen is currently not known. Base qualities are missing; no much larger clone stands one base away.

In total, just over 650 healthy bone marrow donors made up the cohort. At the time of sampling, every cohort member was nominally healthy, though immune exposures that went unrecorded were likely present. The donor tested CMV seronegative and was one of the 352 seronegative cohort members. A peripheral blood sample was collected from each donor, and TCR beta sequencing was performed on peripheral blood mononuclear cells. Genomic DNA extraction from the blood cell samples was performed with the Qiagen DNeasy Blood Extraction Kit. The paper as a whole reports these results and caveats: A total of some 180 TCR beta chains were listed by the study as associated with cytomegalovirus. A cluster of highly shared sequence variants was judged likely to be a technical artifact of the sequencing pipeline. For the cohort, immune exposure information was limited to CMV serostatus. In a later genetic analysis, fewer N-insertions in productive TCRs were reported among donors in an Asian-associated ancestry cluster than the 666-donor mean. Because HLA typing was unavailable for some donors at each locus, only the typed subset was used in association tests. In a later analysis, the rate of TCR association differed among HLA loci, with DRB1 alleles having the most associated TCRs and HLA-C alleles having the fewest. According to a later analysis, most CMV-associated TCR beta chains appeared to be HLA-restricted, and the HLA associations seemed to be driven largely by CMV exposure. Linkage disequilibrium might explain the correlated functional status among segregating V segments, but an unknown experimental factor could not be excluded. Because counts were too low, roughly 18 rarely observed V segments, including chromosome 9 orphons, were left out of the earlier analysis of 587 of the donors. Strong co-occurrence of HLA alleles, especially DR and DQ, made assigning TCR associations to individual alleles difficult. An earlier analysis of several hundred of the donors showed that most TCR beta V segments appeared in productive rearrangements either about 87% or about 30% of the time, which broadly matched IMGT annotations. A few of the identified cytomegalovirus-associated TCR beta chains were confirmed in vitro to be specific for cytomegalovirus antigens. V-gene and J-gene trimming of TCR beta chains was associated with a missense DCLRE1C variant in a later genetic analysis, and the association was replicated in an independent cohort. Presence/absence analyses assumed roughly uniform sequencing depth across donors, an assumption that may not hold. A further reported finding was that TCR beta sequences accurately predicted the HLA-A and HLA-B alleles for most subjects in the first cohort. The classifier was reported to diagnose cytomegalovirus status with high specificity and sensitivity in both the original and validation cohorts. Most TCR sequences were observed very rarely across donors, whereas some public TCRs were present in many individuals. Several of the top co-occurrence clusters appeared to be linked to parvovirus B19, influenza, CMV and Epstein-Barr virus, according to a later analysis. In a later analysis, HLA-associated TCR beta chains were found to be more clonally expanded and to have lower generation probabilities than equally common non-associated chains. The authors suggested that the approach could potentially be generalized to other disease states and immunological phenotypes. In a later analysis, around 17,000 TCR beta sequences were associated with specific HLA alleles at a false discovery rate of 0.05. The cohort was sequenced for TCR beta chains only, and without alpha or paired-chain data the features that could be detected were limited.

The sequence was collected from a female donor in good health and CMV-seronegative. What was sequenced was PBMCs.

The nucleotide sequence reads as follows: TGTGCCAGCAGTTTAGGGCACCACATTAGCAATGAGCAGTTCTTC. This sequence encodes CASSLGHHISNEQFF. Here the chain combines TRBV28 and TRBJ2-1; no confident D gene assignment can be made. The cysteine opens and the phenylalanine closes a CDR3 of 15 amino acids. Here the CDR3 DNA is all that survives: 45 bases in frame from base 1. The junction carries 14 bases between V and J, which are trimmed by 2 bases and 6 bases respectively. According to the germline V gene, CDR1 reads MDHEN and CDR2 reads SYDVKM.